The rows below give T cell receptor beta chains drawn from one sample of a study of CD8 T cells in ankylosing spondylitis. MiXCR was run by TCRdb on the 5' RACE reads, yielding one entry per CDR3 protein. This table has under 400,000 distinct CDR3 sequences, 11% appearing once. Sequencing was carried out using blood, either unsorted or a sorted T cell fraction (not recorded which). These receptors originate from a female donor with ankylosing spondylitis or in good health (not recorded which). CDR3s include the opening cysteine and the closing phenylalanine or tryptophan. Fields, in order: V gene, J gene, clone size, D gene, CDR3 protein, CDR3 DNA. The D gene is left open where the match is weak. For some rows the clone size is stated as once, few or many, or as a class when expanded; others skip it.

TRBV9,TRBJ2-1,.,TRBD2,CASSASGTSGSKEQFF,TGTGCCAGCAGCGCAAGCGGGACTAGCGGATCCAAAGAGCAGTTCTTC
TRBV6-2/TRBV6-3,TRBJ2-2,few,.,CASSPLRTGELFF,TGTGCCAGCAGCCCCTTGAGGACCGGGGAGCTGTTTTTT
TRBV6-2/TRBV6-3,TRBJ2-4,many,.,CASSPLRTDGIQYF,TGTGCCAGCAGTCCACTTAGGACAGATGGCATTCAGTACTTC
TRBV15,TRBJ2-1,few,TRBD2,CATSREGGRAVNEQFF,TGTGCCACCAGCAGAGAAGGTGGGAGGGCCGTCAATGAGCAGTTCTTC
TRBV7-9,TRBJ2-1,many,.,CASSSLQKSYNEQFF,TGTGCCAGCAGCTCCCTCCAAAAGTCCTACAATGAGCAGTTCTTC
TRBV5-1,TRBJ2-3,many,.,CASSLGTADTQYF,TGCGCCAGCAGTCTAGGGACCGCAGATACGCAGTATTTT
TRBV7-8,TRBJ2-5,.,TRBD2,CASSFASGSQQETQYF,TGTGCCAGCAGCTTTGCTAGCGGGAGTCAGCAAGAGACCCAGTACTTC
TRBV11-2,TRBJ2-3,many,.,CASSLVSGHPVPSGTDTQYF,TGTGCCAGCAGCTTAGTATCGGGGCACCCCGTCCCCTCAGGCACAGATACGCAGTATTTT
TRBV12-3/TRBV12-4,TRBJ1-1,.,TRBD1,CASTPDRVSTEAFF,TGTGCCAGCACCCCGGACAGGGTTAGCACTGAAGCTTTCTTT
TRBV4-3,TRBJ1-3,.,.,CASSQDRAHSGNTIYF,TGCGCCAGCAGCCAAGACAGGGCCCACTCTGGAAACACCATATATTTT
TRBV3-1,TRBJ1-3,many,.,CASASPGNTIYF,TGTGCCAGCGCTTCCCCTGGAAACACCATATATTTT
TRBV20-1,TRBJ2-1,many,TRBD2,CRASDGTSGRNAYNEQFF,TGCAGGGCTAGTGACGGGACTAGCGGGAGGAATGCCTACAATGAGCAGTTCTTC
TRBV3-1,TRBJ1-5,once,TRBD1,CTSSPRGTGDLPSNQPQHF,TGTACCAGCAGTCCCCGAGGGACAGGGGACCTACCTAGCAATCAGCCCCAGCATTTT
TRBV7-2,TRBJ2-6,many,.,CASSPESSGANVLTF,TGTGCCAGCAGCCCCGAGAGCTCTGGGGCCAACGTCCTGACTTTC
TRBV20-1,TRBJ1-1,many,TRBD1,CSAPGQRNTEAFF,TGCAGTGCGCCGGGACAGAGAAACACTGAAGCTTTCTTT
TRBV5-1,TRBJ2-3,few,.,CASSPGENTDTQYF,TGCGCCAGCAGCCCCGGAGAGAACACAGATACGCAGTATTTT
TRBV4-1,TRBJ1-1,many,.,CASSPRQTLEAFF,TGCGCCAGCAGCCCCCGACAGACGCTTGAAGCTTTCTTT
TRBV5-6,TRBJ2-5,many,.,CASSWGEDGETQYF,TGTGCCAGCAGCTGGGGAGAGGACGGGGAGACCCAGTACTTC
TRBV6-1,TRBJ2-1,many,.,CASSEVVQAEQFF,TGTGCCAGCAGTGAAGTGGTACAGGCTGAGCAGTTCTTC
TRBV12-3/TRBV12-4,TRBJ2-1,.,TRBD2,CASSFVGGRRNEQFF,TGTGCCAGCAGTTTTGTGGGCGGGAGAAGGAATGAGCAGTTCTTC
TRBV5-1,TRBJ1-2,many,.,CASSLDSGGYGGYTF,TGCGCCAGCAGCTTGGACTCAGGAGGCTATGGAGGCTACACCTTC
TRBV24-1,TRBJ2-5,.,.,CATSDLWGLSQYF,TGTGCCACCAGTGACCTGTGGGGTTTGTCCCAGTACTTC
TRBV20-1,TRBJ1-2,many,.,CSARPQGTNYGYTF,TGCAGTGCTAGACCGCAGGGAACTAACTATGGCTACACCTTC
TRBV15,TRBJ2-7,.,.,CATSRDQAYEQYF,TGTGCCACCAGCAGAGACCAAGCCTACGAGCAGTACTTC
TRBV20-1,TRBJ2-1,many,.,CSAPQAGFETRQFF,TGCAGTGCCCCACAAGCGGGTTTTGAGACGCGGCAGTTCTTC
TRBV7-2,TRBJ2-7,few,TRBD2,CASSRTSSGSYEQYF,TGTGCCAGCAGCCGGACTAGTTCCGGATCCTACGAGCAGTACTTC
TRBV28,TRBJ2-7,.,.,CASSPSGRDLREQYF,TGTGCCAGCAGTCCCTCGGGAAGGGATCTGCGAGAGCAGTACTTC
TRBV27,TRBJ2-7,many,.,CASSFLGSSYEQYF,TGTGCCAGCAGTTTTCTAGGTAGCTCCTACGAGCAGTACTTC
TRBV2,TRBJ2-2,.,TRBD2,CASRLGAGGLTGELFF,TGTGCCAGCAGACTTGGGGCGGGGGGACTCACCGGGGAGCTGTTTTTT
TRBV29-1,TRBJ2-3,many,.,CSVEGERFSTDTQYF,TGCAGCGTTGAAGGAGAGCGTTTCAGCACAGATACGCAGTATTTT
TRBV7-6,TRBJ2-1,many,.,CASSPLTEQFF,TGTGCCAGCAGCCCCTTGACTGAGCAGTTCTTC
TRBV7-9,TRBJ2-1,many,.,CASSFPGNEQFF,TGTGCCAGCAGCTTTCCTGGGAATGAGCAGTTCTTC
TRBV18,TRBJ1-5,.,.,CASSPELVSGHSNQPQHF,TGTGCCAGCTCACCCGAACTGGTATCAGGGCATAGCAATCAGCCCCAGCATTTT
TRBV29-1,TRBJ1-1,many,TRBD1,CSVAPGGRVGATEAFF,TGCAGCGTGGCTCCAGGGGGACGCGTAGGGGCCACTGAAGCTTTCTTT
TRBV20-1,TRBJ2-1,many,TRBD2,CSATTTSGRENEQFF,TGCAGTGCTACAACGACTAGCGGGAGAGAGAATGAGCAGTTCTTC
TRBV28,TRBJ1-1,many,.,CASSLAEAEAFF,TGTGCCAGCAGTTTAGCGGAGGCTGAAGCTTTCTTT
TRBV5-1,TRBJ2-7,many,.,CASSLTTGTYYEQYF,TGCGCCAGCAGCCTAACGACAGGTACCTACTACGAGCAGTACTTC
TRBV15,TRBJ1-1,many,.,CATSGGVLNTEAFF,TGTGCCACCAGCGGGGGCGTTCTGAACACTGAAGCTTTCTTT
TRBV20-1,TRBJ2-1,many,.,CSARGWRSYNEQFF,TGCAGTGCTAGAGGCTGGCGGTCCTACAATGAGCAGTTCTTC
TRBV20-1,TRBJ2-7,many,.,CSATYEQYF,TGCAGTGCTACCTACGAGCAGTACTTC
TRBV7-9,TRBJ2-7,many,.,CASSSDIDEQYF,TGTGCCAGCAGCTCCGACATTGACGAGCAGTACTTC
TRBV20-1,TRBJ2-7,many,TRBD2,CSADRGGYEQYF,TGCAGTGCTGACCGGGGGGGCTACGAGCAGTACTTC
TRBV5-6,TRBJ1-2,many,.,CASSLGDIDNYGYTF,TGTGCCAGCAGCTTGGGGGACATAGATAACTATGGCTACACCTTC
TRBV6-5,TRBJ1-4,.,.,CASSYSRGDEKLFF,TGTGCCAGCAGTTACTCGAGAGGGGATGAAAAACTGTTTTTT
TRBV20-1,TRBJ2-3,many,.,CSANPLGNTDTQYF,TGCAGTGCTAACCCACTTGGGAACACAGATACGCAGTATTTT
TRBV6-1,TRBJ1-3,many,TRBD1,CASTYRDSIISGNTIYF,TGTGCCAGCACCTACCGGGACAGCATTATCTCTGGAAACACCATATATTTT
TRBV7-2,TRBJ1-2,many,TRBD1,CASSVGDSKYGYTF,TGTGCCAGCAGCGTAGGGGACAGCAAATATGGCTACACCTTC
TRBV7-8,TRBJ2-7,many,TRBD1,CASSPDRDYEQYF,TGTGCCAGCAGCCCTGACAGGGACTACGAGCAGTACTTC
TRBV15,TRBJ2-3,.,TRBD2,CATKRDGGPSSTDTQYF,TGTGCCACAAAGCGGGATGGGGGTCCCTCCAGCACAGATACGCAGTATTTT
TRBV5-1,TRBJ2-1,medium-sized,TRBD2,CASSLDSSGNEQFF,TGCGCCAGCAGCTTGGATTCTAGCGGTAATGAGCAGTTCTTC
TRBV5-6,TRBJ2-1,many,.,CASSLVTLVYNEQFF,TGTGCCAGCAGCTTGGTGACCCTAGTGTACAATGAGCAGTTCTTC